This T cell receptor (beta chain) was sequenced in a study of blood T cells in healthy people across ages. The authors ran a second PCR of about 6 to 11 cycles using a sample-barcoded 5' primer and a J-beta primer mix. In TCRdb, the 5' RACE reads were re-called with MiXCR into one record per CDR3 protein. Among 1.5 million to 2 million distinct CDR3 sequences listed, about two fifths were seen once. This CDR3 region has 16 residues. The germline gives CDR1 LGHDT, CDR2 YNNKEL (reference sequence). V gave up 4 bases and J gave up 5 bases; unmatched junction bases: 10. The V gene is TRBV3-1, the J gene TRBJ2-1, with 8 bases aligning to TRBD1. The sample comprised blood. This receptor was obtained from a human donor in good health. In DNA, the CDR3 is TGTGCCAGCAGCCTATCTGGGACAGGAGCTGACAATGAGCAGTTCTTC. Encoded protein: CASSLSGTGADNEQFF.